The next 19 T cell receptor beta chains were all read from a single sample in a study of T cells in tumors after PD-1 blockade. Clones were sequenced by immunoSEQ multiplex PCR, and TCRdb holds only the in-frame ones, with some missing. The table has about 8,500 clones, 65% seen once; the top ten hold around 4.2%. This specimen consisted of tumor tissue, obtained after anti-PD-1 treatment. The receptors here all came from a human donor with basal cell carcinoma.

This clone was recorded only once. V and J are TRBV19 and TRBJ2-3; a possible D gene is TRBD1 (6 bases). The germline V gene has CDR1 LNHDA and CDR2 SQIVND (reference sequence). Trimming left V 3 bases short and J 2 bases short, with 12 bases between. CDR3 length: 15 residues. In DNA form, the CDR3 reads TGTGCCAGTAGTATCTCAGGGGTGGTCACAGATACGCAGTATTTT. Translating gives CASSISGVVTDTQYF.

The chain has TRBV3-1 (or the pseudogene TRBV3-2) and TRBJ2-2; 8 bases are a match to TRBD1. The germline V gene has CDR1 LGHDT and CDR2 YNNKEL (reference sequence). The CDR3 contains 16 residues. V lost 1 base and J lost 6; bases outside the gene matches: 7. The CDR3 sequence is CASSQGTGTFAGELFF. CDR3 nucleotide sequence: TGTGCCAGCAGCCAAGGGACAGGGACCTTCGCCGGGGAGCTGTTTTTT.

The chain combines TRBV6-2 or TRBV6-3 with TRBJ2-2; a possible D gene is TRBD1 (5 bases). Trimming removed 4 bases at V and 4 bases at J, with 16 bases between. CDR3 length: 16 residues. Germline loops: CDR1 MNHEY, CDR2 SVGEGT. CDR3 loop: CASSSPRATGTGELFF. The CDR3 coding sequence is TGTGCCAGCAGTTCCCCTAGGGCCACAGGCACCGGGGAGCTGTTTTTT.

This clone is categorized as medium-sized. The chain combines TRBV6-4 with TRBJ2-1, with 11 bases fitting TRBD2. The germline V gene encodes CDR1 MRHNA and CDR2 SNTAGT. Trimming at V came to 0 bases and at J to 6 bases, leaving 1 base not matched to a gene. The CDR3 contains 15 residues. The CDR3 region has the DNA TGTGCCAGCAGTGACTCTAGCGGGGGGGCCAATGAGCAGTTCTTC. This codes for CASSDSSGGANEQFF.

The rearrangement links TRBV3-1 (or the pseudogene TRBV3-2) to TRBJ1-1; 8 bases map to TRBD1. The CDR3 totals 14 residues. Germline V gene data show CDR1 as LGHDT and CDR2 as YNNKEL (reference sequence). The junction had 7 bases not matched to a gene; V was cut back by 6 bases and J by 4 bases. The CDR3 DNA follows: TGTGCCAGCAGACGAGGACAGGGCTCCACTGAAGCTTTCTTT. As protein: CASRRGQGSTEAFF.

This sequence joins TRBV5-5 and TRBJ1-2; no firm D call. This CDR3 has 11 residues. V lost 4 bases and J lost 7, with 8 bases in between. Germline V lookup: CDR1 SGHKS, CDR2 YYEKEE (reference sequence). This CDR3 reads CASSPNRGYTF. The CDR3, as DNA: TGTGCCAGCAGCCCTAACCGTGGCTACACCTTC.

DNA of the CDR3: TGTGCCAGCAGTTTAAAGAATTGGAGGGGGCGCCCTGGAAACACCATATATTTT. Protein product: CASSLKNWRGRPGNTIYF. V and J are TRBV27 and TRBJ1-3; TRBD1 aligns across 7 bases. Germline V gives CDR1 MNHEY, CDR2 SMNVEV (reference sequence). The V and J ends lost 2 bases and 2 bases, in that order; junction bases with no gene match: 12. This CDR3 contains 18 residues.

CDR3 DNA sequence: TGCGCCAGCAGCTTGGATGGAAGCCATAGAGGGTATGGCTACACCTTC. It is translated as CASSLDGSHRGYGYTF. V is TRBV5-1 and J is TRBJ1-2; no clear D. Germline lookup yields CDR1 SGHRS and CDR2 YFSETQ. V dropped 0 bases and J dropped 5 bases, with 17 bases sitting between them. The CDR3 sequence is 16 residues long.

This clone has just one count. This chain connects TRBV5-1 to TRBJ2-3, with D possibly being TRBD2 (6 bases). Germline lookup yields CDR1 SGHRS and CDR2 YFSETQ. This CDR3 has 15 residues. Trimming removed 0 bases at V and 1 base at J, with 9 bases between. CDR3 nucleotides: TGCGCCAGCAGCTTGGCAGGCGGGGGCACAGATACGCAGTATTTT. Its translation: CASSLAGGGTDTQYF.

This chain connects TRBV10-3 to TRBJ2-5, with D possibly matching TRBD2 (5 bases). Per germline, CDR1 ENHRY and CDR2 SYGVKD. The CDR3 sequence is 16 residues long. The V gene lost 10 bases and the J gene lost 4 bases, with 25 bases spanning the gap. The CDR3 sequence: CATAGTHNPIGETQYF. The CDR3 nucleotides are TGTGCCACGGCGGGCACTCACAACCCAATAGGAGAGACCCAGTACTTC.

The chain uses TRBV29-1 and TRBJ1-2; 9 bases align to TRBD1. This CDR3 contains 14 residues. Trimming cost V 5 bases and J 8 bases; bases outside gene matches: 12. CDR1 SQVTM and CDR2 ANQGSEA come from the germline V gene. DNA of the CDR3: TGCAGCGTTTACCAGCCCGACAGGGGGAGCGGCTACACCTTC. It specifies CSVYQPDRGSGYTF.

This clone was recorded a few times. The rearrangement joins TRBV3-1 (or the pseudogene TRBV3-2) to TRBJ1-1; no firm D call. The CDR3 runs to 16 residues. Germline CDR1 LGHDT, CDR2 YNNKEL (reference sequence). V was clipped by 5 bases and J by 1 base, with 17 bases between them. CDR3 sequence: CASSLTDMVRNTEAFF. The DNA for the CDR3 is TGTGCCAGCAGCTTAACCGACATGGTACGGAACACTGAAGCTTTCTTT.

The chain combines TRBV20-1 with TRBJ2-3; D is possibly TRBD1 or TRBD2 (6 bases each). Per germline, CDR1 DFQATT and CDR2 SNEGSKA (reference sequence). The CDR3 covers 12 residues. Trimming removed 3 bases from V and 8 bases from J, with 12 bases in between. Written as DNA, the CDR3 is TGCAGTGCTAGTCCTGAGGGGGGTACGCAGTATTTT. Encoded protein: CSASPEGGTQYF.

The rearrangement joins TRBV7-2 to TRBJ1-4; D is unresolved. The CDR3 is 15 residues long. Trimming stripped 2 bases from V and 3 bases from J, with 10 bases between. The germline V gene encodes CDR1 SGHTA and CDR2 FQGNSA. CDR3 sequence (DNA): TGTGCCAGCAGCTTATCACCGCGAGCTAATGAAAAACTGTTTTTT. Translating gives CASSLSPRANEKLFF.

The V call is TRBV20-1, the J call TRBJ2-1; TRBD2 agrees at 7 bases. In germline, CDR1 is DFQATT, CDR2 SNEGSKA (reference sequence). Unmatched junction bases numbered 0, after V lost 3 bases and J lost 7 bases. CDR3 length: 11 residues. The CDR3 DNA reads TGCAGTGCTAGCGGGGGGAATGAGCAGTTCTTC. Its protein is CSASGGNEQFF.

The CDR3 sequence is CSVETGYSDEKLFF. The DNA for the CDR3 is TGCAGCGTTGAAACTGGGTATAGTGATGAAAAACTGTTTTTT. The chain joins TRBV29-1 to TRBJ1-4; D ambiguous. V gave up 2 bases and J gave up 6 bases, with 13 bases separating them. Germline loops: CDR1 SQVTM, CDR2 ANQGSEA. The CDR3 is 14 amino acids.

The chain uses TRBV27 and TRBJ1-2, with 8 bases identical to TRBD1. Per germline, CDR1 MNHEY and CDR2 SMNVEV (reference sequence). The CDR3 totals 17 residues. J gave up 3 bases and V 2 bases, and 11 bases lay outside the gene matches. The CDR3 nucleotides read TGTGCCAGCAGTTTAACCCGAGACAGGGGCCTTTACTATGGCTACACCTTC. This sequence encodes CASSLTRDRGLYYGYTF.

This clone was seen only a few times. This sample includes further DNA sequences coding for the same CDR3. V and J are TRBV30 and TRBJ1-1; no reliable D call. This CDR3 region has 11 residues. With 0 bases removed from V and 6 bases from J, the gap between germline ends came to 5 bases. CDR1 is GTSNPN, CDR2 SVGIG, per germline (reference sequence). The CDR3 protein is CAWSVRSEAFF. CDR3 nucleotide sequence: TGTGCCTGGAGTGTAAGATCTGAAGCTTTCTTT.

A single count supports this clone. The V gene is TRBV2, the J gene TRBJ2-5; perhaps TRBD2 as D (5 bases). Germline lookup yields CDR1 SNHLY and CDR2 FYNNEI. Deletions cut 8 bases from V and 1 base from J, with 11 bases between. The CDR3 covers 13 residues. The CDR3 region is CASSGTAQETQYF. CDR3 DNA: TGTGCCAGCTCGGGAACAGCCCAAGAGACCCAGTACTTC.